This TCR beta chain was retrieved from a study of shared clonotypes between healthy human individuals. Regarding the study as a whole: A reduction in generation probabilities was seen for non-shared clonotypes relative to those shared by all four donors. Naive subsets, compared against memory subsets, generally had larger estimated richness values. Sorted-subset samples were not fully sequenced, rarefaction indicated.

Some clones are missing from TCRdb's copy, which holds only in-frame ones; the method was immunoSEQ multiplex PCR. In the table there are approximately 1.1 million clones, around 82% of which are singletons. Donors, without exception, were Caucasian adults residing in Nashville, Tennessee. This clone was seen a single time. The antigen is not known. Trimming took off 3 bases at V and 1 base at J, with 6 bases between the two ends. The CDR3 length is 14 residues. Looked up from germline, CDR1 is ENHRY and CDR2 is SYGVKD. The material sequenced was memory CD4+ T cells from PBMCs. Noted subset: CD45RA-negative fraction. V usage is TRBV10-3 and J usage is TRBJ2-2; D is ambiguous. This TCR was recovered from a young man in good health. Some clones in this sample may be carry-over from other donors' samples. The CDR3 loop reads CAISDSWNTGELFF. The CDR3 DNA sequence: TGTGCCATCAGTGACAGTTGGAACACCGGGGAGCTGTTTTTT.